This T cell receptor beta chain originates from a study of blood T cell repertoires in COVID-19. Trimming stripped 4 bases from V and 3 bases from J, with 17 bases between. CDR3 length: 16 residues. Germline CDR1 reads SGHRS; CDR2 reads YFSETQ. Sequencing was performed with immunoSEQ multiplex PCR; in TCRdb, only in-frame clones are kept and a portion is missing. The table includes approximately 100,000 clones, around nine tenths detected once. The V call is TRBV5-1, the J call TRBJ1-5; possible D gene TRBD1, 5 bases. This receptor was taken from a man between 70 and 80 years old with acute or convalescent COVID-19. The sample was peripheral blood. The CDR3 nucleotides are TGCGCCAGCAGCCCCGGGGGGTGGGATAACAATCAGCCCCAGCATTTT. This translates into CASSPGGWDNNQPQHF.